This T cell receptor (beta chain) appears in the sequencing data of a study of T cells expressing NK-cell markers. For the study at large: Researchers got TCR beta repertoires out of sorted CD3+CD56+NKG2C+, CD3+CD56+NKG2C- and CD3+CD56-NKG2C+ T cells. Sequenced donors, eight in total, included seven who were HCMV-seropositive and one who was seronegative.

Comments on this clonotype: What it binds is unknown.

Germline V gene sequence: CDR1 LGHDT, CDR2 YNNKEL (reference sequence). The CDR3 extends over 15 amino acids. Broader study findings: Of CD8+ T cells, roughly 1.0-8% belonged to dominant NKG2C+ clonotypes in five to seven donors. The CD3+CD56-NKG2C+ fraction of several donors was likewise dominated by these clonotypes.

For each CDR3 protein, TCRdb gives one entry from its re-call of the 5' RACE reads, without DNA. This sample's table has some 440,000 distinct CDR3 sequences. Sequenced input: blood T cells: a sorted CD56 or NKG2C T cell subset, CD4+ or CD8+ T cells, or bulk PBMC T cells (not recorded which). This clonotype was sampled from a woman in her forties or fifties in good health. This chain uses TRBV3-1 with TRBJ1-4; TCRdb lists TRBD1, though no DNA is available to test this call. This CDR3 is CASSQGGRGIEKLFF.